This passage covers 27 T cell receptor beta chains from one sample sequenced in a study of T cells in Graves' hyperthyroidism and ophthalmopathy. The investigators amplified TCR beta CDR3 regions from RNA transcripts. RT-PCR in the first round (using the HTBI primer set) targeted the TCR CDR3. TCRdb recomputed calls from the multiplex PCR reads with MiXCR, one row per CDR3 protein. The sample has hundreds of thousands of distinct CDR3 sequences; 14% are singletons. The source material was blood. The receptor source for this set is a woman aged 25 to 45 with Graves' hyperthyroidism.

This clonotype has a count of ten or more. The chain is built from TRBV7-2 and TRBJ1-1; D is ambiguous. Trimming cost V 3 bases and J 0 bases, with 11 bases left between them. Germline V gene sequence: CDR1 SGHTA, CDR2 FQGNSA. The CDR3 sequence is 15 residues long. CDR3 protein: CASSLYRAMNTEAFF. The CDR3 coding sequence is TGTGCCAGCAGCTTGTACAGAGCCATGAACACTGAAGCTTTCTTT.

This clonotype was observed many times. This sequence joins TRBV28 and TRBJ2-7; the match to TRBD2 covers 7 bases. J lost 7 bases, V lost 6 bases, and 12 bases had no gene match. This CDR3 region has 14 residues. Germline V lookup: CDR1 MDHEN, CDR2 SYDVKM. The CDR3, as DNA: TGTGCCAGCAGCCGGGGGGACCTCTCCTGGGAGCAGTACTTC. Translated, it gives CASSRGDLSWEQYF.

This clonotype came up many times. V usage is TRBV27 and J usage is TRBJ2-7; 8 nucleotides agree with TRBD1. From germline, CDR1 is MNHEY and CDR2 SMNVEV (reference sequence). This CDR3 is 14 amino acids long. V gave up 5 bases and J gave up 5 bases; unmatched junction bases: 8. Here the CDR3 reads CASSPWTGINEQYF. CDR3 DNA sequence: TGTGCCAGCAGTCCCTGGACAGGGATTAACGAGCAGTACTTC.

The V gene is TRBV6-1, the J gene TRBJ1-3; perhaps TRBD1 as D (5 bases). Trimming cost V 4 bases and J 0 bases, with 13 bases left between them. The CDR3 runs 16 residues. Germline V gene data show CDR1 as MNHNS and CDR2 as SASEGT. This CDR3 reads CASSGPGLSSGNTIYF. CDR3 DNA: TGTGCCAGCAGTGGACCGGGACTGAGCTCTGGAAACACCATATATTTT.

The V gene is TRBV20-1, the J gene TRBJ2-5; TRBD1 is a possible D gene (5 bases). Trimming left V 2 bases short and J 2 bases short, with 18 bases between. The CDR3 extends over 16 amino acids. Germline-derived CDR1 and CDR2 are DFQATT and SNEGSKA (reference sequence). The CDR3 DNA reads as TGCAGTGCTAGATCGCTAATAGGGGCAACGCAAGAGACCCAGTACTTC. This sequence encodes CSARSLIGATQETQYF.

This clonotype was observed many times. V is TRBV19 and J is TRBJ2-3; D is unclear. Trimming stripped 3 bases from V and 2 bases from J, with 12 bases between. In germline, CDR1 is LNHDA, CDR2 SQIVND (reference sequence). The CDR3 is 15 amino acids. The CDR3 here is CASSMASGFTDTQYF. DNA for the CDR3: TGTGCCAGTAGTATGGCGTCTGGCTTCACAGATACGCAGTATTTT.

This clonotype has a handful of counts. The V and J genes are TRBV7-3 and TRBJ1-6; D might be TRBD1 (6 bases). Trimming removed 5 bases from V and 0 bases from J, with 20 bases in between. Germline CDR1 and CDR2: SGHTA and FQGTGA. This CDR3 is built from 19 residues. The CDR3 region has the DNA TGTGCCAGCAGCGCGGGACAACGGGGAGTTAGCTCCTATAATTCACCCCTCCACTTT. As protein: CASSAGQRGVSSYNSPLHF. Looking up the rest from reference TRBV7-3 and TRBJ1-6 gives the full variable domain: GAGVSQTPSNKVTEKGKYVELRCDPISGHTALYWYRQSLGQGPEFLIYFQGTGAADDSGLPNDRFFAVRPEGSVSTLKIQRTERGDSAVYLCASSAGQRGVSSYNSPLHFGNGTRLTVT.

The V and J genes are TRBV7-8 and TRBJ1-6; D is ambiguous. The CDR3 is 11 amino acids. Germline CDR1 SGHVS, CDR2 FQNEAQ. The V end lost 5 bases, the J end lost 9 bases, and 5 bases lay between the germline ends. The DNA for the CDR3 is TGTGCCAGCAGCAGGGCTTCACCCCTCCACTTT. Protein: CASSRASPLHF.

In this sample, this clonotype turned up many times. The chain joins TRBV2 to TRBJ2-1; D gene unclear. Germline CDR1 is SNHLY and CDR2 is FYNNEI. The CDR3 spans 12 residues. The V gene lost 10 bases and the J gene lost 4 bases, with 11 bases spanning the gap. The CDR3 region is CANQDGYNEQFF. The DNA for the CDR3 is TGTGCCAACCAGGACGGTTACAATGAGCAGTTCTTC. The whole variable domain, remainder taken from reference TRBV2 and TRBJ2-1, is EPEVTQTPSHQVTQMGQEVILRCVPISNHLYFYWYRQILGQKVEFLVSFYNNEISEKSEIFDDQFSVERPDGSNFTLKIRSTKLEDSAMYFCANQDGYNEQFFGPGTRLTVL.

This clonotype was counted many times. The genes are TRBV27 and TRBJ2-2; D call uncertain. Between the trimmed V and J ends, which lost 6 bases and 4 bases, there was a span of 18 bases. The germline gives CDR1 MNHEY, CDR2 SMNVEV (reference sequence). The CDR3 spans 16 residues. Here the CDR3 reads CASSPPALLGTGELFF. CDR3 sequence (DNA): TGTGCCAGCAGCCCCCCGGCCCTCCTGGGCACCGGGGAGCTGTTTTTT.

This clonotype has ten or more counts. The chain has TRBV29-1 and TRBJ1-2; D not certain. CDR1 is SQVTM, CDR2 ANQGSEA, per germline. The CDR3 length is 13 residues. The V end was cut by 6 bases, the J end by 8 bases, with 19 bases between. CDR3 coding DNA: TGCAGCGTGGTCTCCCCCAGCCGCCAGGGCTACACCTTC. This gives the protein CSVVSPSRQGYTF.

This clonotype was counted at least ten times. The gene calls are TRBV7-4 and TRBJ2-1; possible D gene TRBD2, 8 bases. The CDR3 is 16 amino acids. CDR1 SGHVT and CDR2 SQSDAQ come from the germline V gene. Between the trimmed V and J ends, which lost 3 bases and 10 bases, there was a span of 22 bases. For the CDR3, the DNA is TGTGCCAGCAGCTTTCCCCCGGGAGGGGGCTGTTGGGAGCAGTTCTTC. Amino acids: CASSFPPGGGCWEQFF.

The CDR3 DNA reads TGTGCCAGCAGTACAGGGAACTACGAAAAACTGTTTTTT. Residues: CASSTGNYEKLFF. V and J are TRBV2 and TRBJ1-4; possible D gene TRBD1, 6 bases. This CDR3 has 13 amino acids. V lost 5 bases and J lost 8, with 12 bases in between. CDR1 SNHLY and CDR2 FYNNEI come from the germline V gene.

This clonotype showed up many times. The V and J genes are TRBV14 and TRBJ1-1; D remains ambiguous. The length of the CDR3 is 13 residues. V was cut by 4 bases and J by 0 bases, with 6 bases left in between. Germline assignment: CDR1 SGHDN and CDR2 FVKESK. The CDR3 DNA reads as TGTGCCAGCAGCCGTATGGTGAACACTGAAGCTTTCTTT. Encoded protein: CASSRMVNTEAFF.

This clonotype was seen repeatedly, ten times or more. The genes are TRBV20-1 and TRBJ2-1; TRBD1 matches at 8 bases. Losses at the gene ends were 2 bases for V and 7 bases for J; bases not matched to a gene: 16. The CDR3 length is 17 residues. Germline V lookup: CDR1 DFQATT, CDR2 SNEGSKA (reference sequence). CDR3 in DNA: TGCAGTGCTAGAATCACACGCTCCGGGACAGGAGATAATGAGCAGTTCTTC. Translated, it gives CSARITRSGTGDNEQFF.

This clonotype was seen at least ten times. This sequence joins TRBV12-3 or TRBV12-4 and TRBJ2-4, with 7 positions matching TRBD2. The CDR3 loop spans 17 amino acids. Losses at the gene ends were 8 bases for V and 7 bases for J; bases not matched to a gene: 20. DNA for the CDR3: TGTGCCAGCGAGTGGCAGCCAAGCGGGAACGGTCCTAACATTCAGTACTTC. Translation: CASEWQPSGNGPNIQYF.

This clonotype was detected many times. The genes are TRBV27 and TRBJ2-1, with 7 bases matching TRBD2. This CDR3 is 15 amino acids long. The junction had 8 bases not matched to a gene; V was cut back by 8 bases and J by 1 base. The V gene's germline CDR1 is MNHEY and CDR2 SMNVEV (reference sequence). The CDR3 nucleotides are TGTGCCAGCGGGGGGGTTGCGGCATCCTACAATGAGCAGTTCTTC. Protein: CASGGVAASYNEQFF.

This clonotype occurred many times. The chain employs TRBV27 and TRBJ1-5, with unresolved D. This CDR3 comprises 13 residues. Per the germline V gene, CDR1 is MNHEY and CDR2 is SMNVEV (reference sequence). Trimming cost V 0 bases and J 3 bases, with 3 bases left between them. The CDR3 sequence is CASSLSVNQPQHF. The CDR3 DNA is TGTGCCAGCAGTTTATCCGTCAATCAGCCCCAGCATTTT.

This clonotype was counted at least ten times. This chain uses TRBV2 with TRBJ2-5; 8 bases align to TRBD2. The germline CDR1 and CDR2 sequences are SNHLY and FYNNEI. V shed 5 bases and J 5 bases; nucleotides not matched to a gene: 16. The CDR3 has 17 amino acids. CDR3 bases: TGTGCCAGCAGTACCCCGGGGATAGCGGGAACCGGGGAGACCCAGTACTTC. Protein: CASSTPGIAGTGETQYF.

This clonotype came up a few times. The chain recombines TRBV4-3 with TRBJ1-5; no clear D gene. Per the germline V gene, CDR1 is LGHNA and CDR2 is YSLEER. Trimming cost V 0 bases and J 6 bases, with 15 bases left between them. The CDR3 has 16 residues. The CDR3 coding sequence is TGCGCCAGCAGCCAAGACCCCTCGACCACGCGTCAGCCCCAGCATTTT. Translating it yields CASSQDPSTTRQPQHF.

In its sample, this clonotype was seen many times. The chain recombines TRBV27 with TRBJ2-3, with TRBD2 matching 8 bases. This CDR3 is built from 15 residues. The germline V gene encodes CDR1 MNHEY and CDR2 SMNVEV (reference sequence). The V gene end was trimmed by 4 bases and the J gene end by 0 bases; junction bases not matched to a gene: 3. The CDR3 is CASSYSGTSTDTQYF. The DNA of the CDR3 is TGTGCCAGCAGTTATAGCGGGACTAGCACAGATACGCAGTATTTT.

In this sample, this clonotype turned up a few times. The chain couples TRBV18 to TRBJ1-1; perhaps TRBD1 as D (6 bases). The CDR3 runs to 12 residues. Trimming pared 9 bases from V and 1 base from J, leaving 9 bases between. Germline V gives CDR1 KGHSH, CDR2 LQKENI. The CDR3 region is CARGTTNTEAFF. The CDR3 nucleotides are TGTGCCAGGGGGACAACGAACACTGAAGCTTTCTTT.

The table lists this clonotype with a few counts. The chain recombines TRBV20-1 with TRBJ2-1; D gene ambiguous. Trimming took 7 bases from V and 5 from J, leaving 21 bases between them. The CDR3 is made up of 15 amino acids. Germline values: CDR1 DFQATT, CDR2 SNEGSKA (reference sequence). Here the CDR3 DNA reads TGCAGTGGGTATATCCTAGATCTGGGCAACAATGAGCAGTTCTTC. Its protein is CSGYILDLGNNEQFF.

This clonotype was seen at least ten times. The chain links TRBV12-3 or TRBV12-4 to TRBJ1-6; D call uncertain. The length of the CDR3 is 14 residues. Deletions cut 6 bases from V and 7 bases from J, with 13 bases between. CDR3 bases: TGTGCCAGCAGCCTGGCAGGCAACAATTCACCCCTCCACTTT. Protein sequence: CASSLAGNNSPLHF.

This clonotype was seen a few times. The chain joins TRBV30 to TRBJ1-2, with D unclear. There are 8 residues in the CDR3. Trimming took off 7 bases at V and 8 bases at J, with 5 bases between the two ends. Germline-derived CDR1 and CDR2 are GTSNPN and SVGIG (reference sequence). CDR3 region: CASQGYTF. CDR3 sequence (DNA): TGTGCCTCCCAGGGCTACACCTTC.

This clonotype was observed once. J is TRBJ2-2 and V is TRBV5-6; TRBD2 matches at 9 bases. Germline V gives CDR1 SGHDT, CDR2 YYEEEE. The CDR3 is made up of 13 amino acids. With 5 bases clipped from V and 9 bases from J, the junction kept 5 bases outside the gene matches. The CDR3 sequence is CASSPGTSRELFF. The CDR3 DNA follows: TGTGCCAGCAGTCCCGGGACTAGCCGGGAGCTGTTTTTT.

CDR3: CSARPGTANTGELFF. The CDR3 coding sequence is TGCAGTGCTAGGCCCGGGACAGCGAACACCGGGGAGCTGTTTTTT. This sequence joins TRBV20-1 and TRBJ2-2; TRBD1 matches 7 bases. Trimming removed 3 bases from V and 0 bases from J; junction bases left unmatched: 4. This CDR3 spans 15 amino acids. CDR1 is DFQATT, CDR2 SNEGSKA, per germline (reference sequence).